The 20 T cell receptor beta chains given below trace back to one sample, sequenced in a study of blood T cell repertoires in COVID-19. The table came from immunoSEQ multiplex PCR; TCRdb's copy has only in-frame clones and leaves some out. The sample lists more than 150,000 clones; over 75% were seen once. The sequenced sample consisted of peripheral blood. All receptors derive from a woman aged 35 to 49 with acute or convalescent COVID-19.

This clone was counted once. Additional DNA sequences in this sample encode the identical CDR3. V gene TRBV7-9 combines with J gene TRBJ2-1, with TRBD2 matching over 14 bases. Germline V gives CDR1 SEHNR, CDR2 FQNEAQ (reference sequence). The CDR3 sequence is 16 residues long. V was clipped by 5 bases and J by 4 bases; unmatched bases: 4. The CDR3 region has the DNA TGTGCCAGCAGCGCCAGACTAGCGGGAGGGTACAATGAGCAGTTCTTC. Translation: CASSARLAGGYNEQFF.

The genes are TRBV5-4 and TRBJ2-3; 12 nucleotides align to TRBD2. V dropped 4 bases and J dropped 4; count of bases not matched to a gene: 7. CDR3 length equals 16 residues. The germline CDR1 and CDR2 sequences are SGHNT and YYREEE (reference sequence). The CDR3 DNA is TGTGCCAGCAGCCCCAAACTAGCGGGAGGCGCAGATACGCAGTATTTT. It codes for CASSPKLAGGADTQYF.

In its sample, this clone was seen a few times. The gene calls are TRBV7-9 and TRBJ1-1; possibly TRBD1 for D (5 bases). From germline, CDR1 is SEHNR and CDR2 FQNEAQ (reference sequence). The CDR3 sequence is 12 residues long. V was shortened by 5 bases and J by 3 bases, with 7 bases between the two germline ends. The CDR3 sequence: CASSQGDTEAFF. Here the CDR3 DNA reads TGTGCCAGCAGCCAAGGGGACACTGAAGCTTTCTTT.

The chain employs TRBV11-3 and TRBJ1-4; TRBD1 might be the D (6 bases). The CDR3 covers 16 residues. Germline CDR1 reads SGHNT; CDR2 reads YENEEA. Trimming took off 5 bases at V and 0 bases at J, with 13 bases between the two ends. In nucleotides, the CDR3 is TGTGCCAGCAGCCCAGGACAGTTTTCAACTAATGAAAAACTGTTTTTT. Its translation: CASSPGQFSTNEKLFF. Full variable domain (missing parts from reference TRBV11-3 and TRBJ1-4): EAGVVQSPRYKIIEKKQPVAFWCNPISGHNTLYWYLQNLGQGPELLIRYENEEAVDDSQLPKDRFSAERLKGVDSTLKIQPAELGDSAVYLCASSPGQFSTNEKLFFGSGTQLSVL.

The J gene is TRBJ2-3, the V gene TRBV9; TRBD2 is a possible D gene (6 bases). Germline lookup yields CDR1 SGDLS and CDR2 YYNGEE. Between the trimmed V and J ends, which lost 4 bases and 2 bases, there was a span of 20 bases. The CDR3 is 17 residues long. The chain's CDR3 is CASSTPRGGVITDTQYF. In DNA form, the CDR3 reads TGTGCCAGCAGCACCCCCCGGGGAGGTGTAATCACAGATACGCAGTATTTT.

The genes are TRBV19 and TRBJ1-6; weak D call: TRBD1 (5 bases). This CDR3 has 14 amino acids. The V gene's germline CDR1 is LNHDA and CDR2 SQIVND (reference sequence). Trimming took 7 bases from V and 10 from J, leaving 17 bases between them. CDR3 sequence reads: CASTRVGGGSPLHF. The CDR3 DNA reads as TGTGCCAGTACTCGTGTCGGGGGAGGATCACCCCTCCACTTT.

This clone was seen just once. The chain joins TRBV19 to TRBJ2-7; 8 positions match TRBD1. This CDR3 has 15 amino acids. V lost 4 bases to trimming and J lost 3 bases; unmatched junction nucleotides: 8. Germline V CDR1 and CDR2: LNHDA, SQIVND (reference sequence). CDR3 DNA: TGTGCCAGTAGTACCAGGGGGCGCGGAATCTACGAGCAGTACTTC. It encodes CASSTRGRGIYEQYF.

V and J are TRBV24-1 and TRBJ2-3; 8 nucleotides match TRBD1. The germline V gene encodes CDR1 KGHDR and CDR2 SFDVKD. The CDR3 length is 14 residues. V shed 7 bases, J shed 1 base, and the junction held 3 bases outside the gene matches. CDR3 DNA sequence: TGTGCCACCAGCATGACAGGGGGCACAGATACGCAGTATTTT. Amino acid sequence: CATSMTGGTDTQYF.

The rearrangement uses TRBV19 and TRBJ1-3; possibly TRBD1 for D (5 bases). The V gene's germline CDR1 is LNHDA and CDR2 SQIVND (reference sequence). This CDR3 spans 11 amino acids. V gave up 7 bases and J gave up 7 bases, with 8 bases separating them. CDR3 in amino acids: CASTRGNTIYF. For the CDR3, the DNA is TGTGCCAGTACTAGGGGCAACACCATATATTTT. The full variable domain, in which reference TRBV19 and TRBJ1-3 provide the parts outside the CDR3, is DGGITQSPKYLFRKEGQNVTLSCEQNLNHDAMYWYRQDPGQGLRLIYYSQIVNDFQKGDIAEGYSVSREKKESFPLTVTSAQKNPTAFYLCASTRGNTIYFGEGSWLTVV.

V and J are TRBV6-5 and TRBJ1-2, with TRBD1 as a possible D gene (5 bases). V lost 5 bases, J lost 2 bases, and 12 bases lay in between. From germline, CDR1 is MNHEY and CDR2 SVGAGI. The CDR3 loop spans 14 amino acids. The CDR3 coding sequence is TGTGCCAGCAGTCCCGCGGGACGGAACTATGGCTACACCTTC. Protein sequence: CASSPAGRNYGYTF.

This clone is a singleton in its sample. The rearrangement joins TRBV5-4 to TRBJ2-7, with D unresolved. Germline CDR1 and CDR2: SGHNT and YYREEE (reference sequence). The CDR3 is 14 residues long. Trimming shortened V by 0 bases and J by 3 bases, and 10 bases separated the two germline ends. CDR3 residues: CASSLASNDYEQYF. The CDR3 nucleotides are TGTGCCAGCAGCTTGGCCAGTAATGACTACGAGCAGTACTTC.

This sequence joins TRBV11-3 and TRBJ2-1, with a weak D call TRBD2 (6 bases). CDR3 length equals 15 residues. V gave up 1 base and J gave up 7 bases, with 14 bases separating them. Germline CDR1 SGHNT, CDR2 YENEEA. This chain's CDR3 is CASSLVGGGKNEQFF. CDR3 coding DNA: TGTGCCAGCAGCTTAGTGGGGGGTGGTAAGAATGAGCAGTTCTTC.

The chain is built from TRBV29-1 and TRBJ1-1; possible D gene TRBD1, 5 bases. CDR1 is SQVTM and CDR2 is ANQGSEA in the germline V gene. Trimming removed 5 bases at V and 4 bases at J, with 14 bases between. The CDR3 spans 13 residues. CDR3 DNA sequence: TGCAGCGTTACCCAGGGTTCGGCCACTGAAGCTTTCTTT. This gives the protein CSVTQGSATEAFF.

The genes are TRBV3-1 (or the pseudogene TRBV3-2) and TRBJ2-3, with 15 bases aligning to TRBD2. Germline lookup yields CDR1 LGHDT and CDR2 YNNKEL (reference sequence). This CDR3 is built from 18 residues. Trimming removed 4 bases from V and 0 bases from J; junction bases left unmatched: 5. This chain's CDR3 is CASSLTGTSGRSTDTQYF. DNA of the CDR3: TGTGCCAGCAGCCTAACAGGGACTAGCGGGAGGAGCACAGATACGCAGTATTTT.

The chain employs TRBV4-1 and TRBJ1-5; no clear D gene. The germline V and J ends were trimmed by 2 bases and 2 bases, with 10 bases remaining between them. Germline CDR1 MGHRA, CDR2 YSYEKL. This CDR3 region has 15 residues. CDR3 sequence reads: CASSQSPLGNQPQHF. The CDR3 region has the DNA TGCGCCAGCAGCCAAAGCCCGCTAGGCAATCAGCCCCAGCATTTT.

The V and J genes are TRBV3-1 (or the pseudogene TRBV3-2) and TRBJ2-2; TRBD2 agrees at 9 bases. Germline assignment: CDR1 LGHDT and CDR2 YNNKEL (reference sequence). The CDR3 is 16 amino acids. V lost 3 bases, J lost 4 bases, and 6 bases stayed unmatched. CDR3 in amino acids: CASSHFGTSPTGELFF. In DNA form, the CDR3 reads TGTGCCAGCAGCCATTTTGGGACTAGCCCCACCGGGGAGCTGTTTTTT.

J is TRBJ1-1 and V is TRBV3-1 (or the pseudogene TRBV3-2); no firm D call. Deletions cut 7 bases from V and 4 bases from J, with 19 bases between. Per germline, CDR1 LGHDT and CDR2 YNNKEL (reference sequence). The CDR3 loop spans 15 amino acids. The CDR3 region is CASTHIEGSRTEAFF. The DNA for the CDR3 is TGTGCCAGCACCCACATAGAGGGATCCCGCACTGAAGCTTTCTTT.

This chain joins TRBV18 and TRBJ2-3; a possible D gene is TRBD2 (5 bases). The germline gives CDR1 KGHSH, CDR2 LQKENI. The CDR3 consists of 14 residues. The V end was cut by 5 bases, the J end by 0 bases, with 9 bases between. The CDR3 here is CASSKDSSTDTQYF. The CDR3 nucleotides are TGTGCCAGCTCAAAGGACTCTAGCACAGATACGCAGTATTTT.

The rearrangement uses TRBV27 and TRBJ1-6; 7 bases align to TRBD1. The germline gives CDR1 MNHEY, CDR2 SMNVEV (reference sequence). J lost 9 bases, V lost 6 bases, and 8 bases had no gene match. The CDR3 is 14 residues long. CDR3 sequence (DNA): TGTGCCAGCAGACCCGACAGGGTGGGTTCACCCCTCCACTTT. This translates into CASRPDRVGSPLHF.

The chain links TRBV11-3 to TRBJ1-6; 8 bases are shared with TRBD1. The germline CDR1 and CDR2 sequences are SGHNT and YENEEA. The trim removed 3 bases at V and 9 bases at J, leaving 4 bases unmatched. CDR3 length: 14 residues. The CDR3 nucleotides read TGTGCCAGCAGCTTTCAGGGGGCGAGTTCACCCCTCCACTTT. This sequence encodes CASSFQGASSPLHF.